The 5 T cell receptor delta chains presented below share a single source sample, sequenced in a study of gammadelta T cells in human blood. TCRdb re-identified clones in the RT-PCR reads via CATT. Of about 280 delta-chain clones listed, under 50% are singletons. Sequencing was performed on non-Vgamma9Vdelta2 gamma-delta T cells from cord blood. Receptor source: a newborn.

A word on this clone: The translation of this DNA and the TCRdb protein of a much larger clone differ at residue 5, probably owing to a read error; the protein shown here is translated from the DNA. This chain joins TRDV3 and TRDJ1; 12 nucleotides align to TRDD3. J was trimmed by 0 bases and V by 3 bases; bases with no gene match: 26. Germline CDR1 and CDR2: TVYSNPD and GDNSRS (reference sequence). This CDR3 spans 22 amino acids. This CDR3 reads CALACPQPPNVLGDTNTDKLIF. In DNA form, the CDR3 reads TGTGCCTTAGCCTGCCCTCAACCTCCAAACGTACTGGGGGATACAAACACCGATAAACTCATCTTT.

This clone occurred once. A far larger clone differs by one base, so this is likely a read error. This sample includes further DNA sequences coding for the same CDR3. The chain recombines TRDV3 with TRDJ1; 12 bases map to TRDD3. Germline V CDR1 and CDR2: TVYSNPD, GDNSRS (reference sequence). The CDR3 extends over 22 amino acids. Trimming removed 3 bases from V and 0 bases from J; junction bases left unmatched: 26. The CDR3 DNA sequence: TGTGCCTTAGCCTTCCCTCAACCTCCAAATGTACTGGGGGATACAAACACCGATAAACTCATCTTT. It specifies CALAFPQPPNVLGDTNTDKLIF.

About this clone: TCRdb pairs this DNA with a much larger clone's protein that differs at residue 7, likely a read error; the protein shown was translated from the DNA. J is TRDJ2 and V is TRDV2; 10 nucleotides align to TRDD3. CDR3 size: 17 residues. Germline V gene lookup returns CDR1 GEAIGNYY and CDR2 EKD. V shed 4 bases, J shed 4 bases, and the junction held 11 bases outside the gene matches. The CDR3 DNA is TGTGCCTGTGATTCTTTACAGGGGGATACGGGGACAGCACAACTCTTCTTT. Translating it yields CACDSLQGDTGTAQLFF.

Regarding this clone: This DNA's translation differs at residue 15 from TCRdb's protein, which comes from a much larger clone; a read error is likely, and the protein shown is translated from the DNA. The chain is built from TRAV38-2/DV8 and TRDJ1; 9 nucleotides agree with TRDD3. This CDR3 is 18 amino acids long. The germline gives CDR1 TSESDYY, CDR2 QEAYKQQN. This CDR3 reads CAYQSPRGYAGMADNLIF. CDR3 coding DNA: TGTGCTTATCAGTCCCCTCGGGGATACGCGGGGATGGCCGATAATCTCATCTTT.

Concerning this clone itself: The TCRdb protein comes from a much larger clone and disagrees with this DNA's translation at residue 9, likely due to a read error; the protein given here is derived from the DNA. This chain uses TRDV3 with TRDJ1, with 7 nucleotides matching TRDD3. CDR3 length: 15 amino acids. J lost 0 bases, V lost 1 base, and 8 bases had no gene match. The germline V gene has CDR1 TVYSNPD and CDR2 GDNSRS (reference sequence). CDR3 sequence reads: CAFNPPGDDTDKLIF. CDR3 nucleotide sequence: TGTGCCTTTAATCCCCCGGGGGATGACACCGATAAACTCATCTTT.